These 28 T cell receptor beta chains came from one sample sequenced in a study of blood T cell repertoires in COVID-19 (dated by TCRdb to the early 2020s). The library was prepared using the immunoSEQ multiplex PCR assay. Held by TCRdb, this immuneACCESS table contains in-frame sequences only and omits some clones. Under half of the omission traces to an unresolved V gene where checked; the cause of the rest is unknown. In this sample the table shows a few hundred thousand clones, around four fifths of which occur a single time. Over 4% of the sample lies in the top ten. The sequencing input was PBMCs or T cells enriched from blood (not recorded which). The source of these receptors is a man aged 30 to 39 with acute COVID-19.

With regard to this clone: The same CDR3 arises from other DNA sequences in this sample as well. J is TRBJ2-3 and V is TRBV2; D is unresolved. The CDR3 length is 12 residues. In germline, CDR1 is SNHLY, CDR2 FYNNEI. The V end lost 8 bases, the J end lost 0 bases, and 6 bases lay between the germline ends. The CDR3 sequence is CASSGSTDTQYF. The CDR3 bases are TGTGCCAGCTCCGGGAGCACAGATACGCAGTATTTT.

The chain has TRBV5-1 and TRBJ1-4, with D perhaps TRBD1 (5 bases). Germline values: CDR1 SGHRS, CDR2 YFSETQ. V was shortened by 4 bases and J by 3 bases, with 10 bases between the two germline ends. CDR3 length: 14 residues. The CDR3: CASSQGRANEKLFF. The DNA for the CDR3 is TGCGCCAGCAGCCAGGGTAGAGCTAATGAAAAACTGTTTTTT.

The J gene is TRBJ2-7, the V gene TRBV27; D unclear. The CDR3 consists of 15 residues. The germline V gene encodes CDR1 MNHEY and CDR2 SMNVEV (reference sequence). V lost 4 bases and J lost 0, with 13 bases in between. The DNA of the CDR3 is TGTGCCAGCAGTTCGACAAGACGTAGCTCCTACGAGCAGTACGTC. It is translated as CASSSTRRSSYEQYV.

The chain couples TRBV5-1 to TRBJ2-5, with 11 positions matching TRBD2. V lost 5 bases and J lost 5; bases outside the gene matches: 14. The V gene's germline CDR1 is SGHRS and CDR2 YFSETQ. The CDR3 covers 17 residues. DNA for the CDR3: TGCGCCAGCAGGCCTATGCATAGCGGGGGGGCCTTGGAGACCCAGTACTTC. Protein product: CASRPMHSGGALETQYF.

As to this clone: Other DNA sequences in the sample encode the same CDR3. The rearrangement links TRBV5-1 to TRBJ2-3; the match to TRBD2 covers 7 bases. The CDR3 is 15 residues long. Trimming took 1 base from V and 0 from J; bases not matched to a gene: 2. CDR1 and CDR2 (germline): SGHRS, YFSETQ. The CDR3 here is CASSLRGVSTDTQYF. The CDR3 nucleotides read TGCGCCAGCAGCTTGCGGGGGGTGAGCACAGATACGCAGTATTTT.

The CDR3 here is CASSLTSVADTQYF. The CDR3 DNA reads TGTGCCAGCAGCTTAACAAGCGTGGCAGATACGCAGTATTTT. The chain has TRBV7-2 and TRBJ2-3; D call uncertain. This CDR3 is built from 14 residues. Looked up from germline, CDR1 is SGHTA and CDR2 is FQGNSA. With 2 bases removed from V and 4 bases from J, the gap between germline ends came to 10 bases. The full variable domain, completed using reference TRBV7-2 and TRBJ2-3, is GAGVSQSPSNKVTEKGKDVELRCDPISGHTALYWYRQSLGQGLEFLIYFQGNSAPDKSGLPSDRFSAERTGGSVSTLTIQRTQQEDSAVYLCASSLTSVADTQYFGPGTRLTVL.

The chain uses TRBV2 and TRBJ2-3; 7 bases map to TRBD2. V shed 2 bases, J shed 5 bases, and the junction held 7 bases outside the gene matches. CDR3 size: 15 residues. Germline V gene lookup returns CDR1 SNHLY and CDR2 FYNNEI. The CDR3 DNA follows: TGTGCCAGCAGTGAAATAAGCGGGGTCGGAGATACGCAGTATTTT. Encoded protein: CASSEISGVGDTQYF.

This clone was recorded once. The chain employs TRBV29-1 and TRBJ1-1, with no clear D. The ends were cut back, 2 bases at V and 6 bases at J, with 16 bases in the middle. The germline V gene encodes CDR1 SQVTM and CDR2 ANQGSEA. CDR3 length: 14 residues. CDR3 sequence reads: CSVERSTAWSEAFF. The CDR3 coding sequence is TGCAGCGTTGAACGGTCTACAGCATGGTCTGAAGCTTTCTTT.

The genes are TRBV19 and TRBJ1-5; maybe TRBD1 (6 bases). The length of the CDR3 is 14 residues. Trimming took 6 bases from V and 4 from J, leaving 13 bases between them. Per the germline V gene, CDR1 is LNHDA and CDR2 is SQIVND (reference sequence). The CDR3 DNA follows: TGTGCCAGTAGCCGAAACAGGGCTAATCAGCCCCAGCATTTT. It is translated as CASSRNRANQPQHF.

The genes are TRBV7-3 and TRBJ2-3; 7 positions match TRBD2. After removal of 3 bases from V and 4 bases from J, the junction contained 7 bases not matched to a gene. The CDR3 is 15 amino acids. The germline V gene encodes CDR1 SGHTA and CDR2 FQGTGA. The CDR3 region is CASSLTSTRADTQYF. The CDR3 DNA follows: TGTGCCAGCAGCTTGACTAGCACCAGGGCAGATACGCAGTATTTT.

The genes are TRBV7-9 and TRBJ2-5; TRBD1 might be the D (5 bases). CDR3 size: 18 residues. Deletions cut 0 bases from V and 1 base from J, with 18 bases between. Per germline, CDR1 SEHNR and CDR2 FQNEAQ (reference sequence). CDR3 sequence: CASSLAPGAGHLQETQYF. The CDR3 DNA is TGTGCCAGCAGCTTAGCACCAGGTGCAGGGCATCTCCAAGAGACCCAGTACTTC.

CDR3 sequence reads: CASSALWGRDTQYF. The CDR3 DNA reads as TGTGCCAGCAGCGCCCTATGGGGGCGGGATACGCAGTATTTT. This chain uses TRBV5-8 with TRBJ2-3; tentative D call: TRBD1 (6 bases). Between the trimmed V and J ends, which lost 4 bases and 6 bases, there was a span of 15 bases. The CDR3 is made up of 14 amino acids. CDR1 and CDR2 (germline): SGHTS, YDEGEE.

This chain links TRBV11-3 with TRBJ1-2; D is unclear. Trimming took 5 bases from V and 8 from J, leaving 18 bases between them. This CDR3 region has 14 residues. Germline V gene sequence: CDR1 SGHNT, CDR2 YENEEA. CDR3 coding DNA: TGTGCCAGCAGCGCCACGACGGAGGCTGGGGGCTACACCTTC. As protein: CASSATTEAGGYTF.

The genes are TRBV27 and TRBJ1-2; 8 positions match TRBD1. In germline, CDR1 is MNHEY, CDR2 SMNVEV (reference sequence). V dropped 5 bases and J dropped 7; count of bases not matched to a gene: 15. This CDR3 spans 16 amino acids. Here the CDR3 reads CASSMTTGAAGGGYTF. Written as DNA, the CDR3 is TGTGCCAGCAGTATGACGACAGGGGCCGCCGGGGGTGGCTACACCTTC.

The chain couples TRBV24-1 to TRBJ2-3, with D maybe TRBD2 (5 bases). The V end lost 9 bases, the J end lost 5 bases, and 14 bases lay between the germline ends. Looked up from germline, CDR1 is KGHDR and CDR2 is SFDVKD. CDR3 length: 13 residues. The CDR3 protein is CATGPSGLDTQYF. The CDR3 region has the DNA TGTGCCACCGGCCCCAGCGGATTAGATACGCAGTATTTT.

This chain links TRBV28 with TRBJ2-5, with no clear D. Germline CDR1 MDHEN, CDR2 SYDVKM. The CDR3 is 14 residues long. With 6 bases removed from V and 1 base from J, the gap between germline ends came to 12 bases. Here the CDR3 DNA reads TGTGCCAGCAGCCGAGGCAGCCCCCAAGAGACCCAGTACTTC. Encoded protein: CASSRGSPQETQYF.

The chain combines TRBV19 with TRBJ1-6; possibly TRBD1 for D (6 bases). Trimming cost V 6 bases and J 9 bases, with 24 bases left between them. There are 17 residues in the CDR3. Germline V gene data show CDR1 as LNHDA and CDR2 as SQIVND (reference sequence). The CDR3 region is CASSIRPRQAGGSPLHF. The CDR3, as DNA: TGTGCCAGTAGCATCAGACCTAGACAGGCGGGTGGTTCACCCCTCCACTTT. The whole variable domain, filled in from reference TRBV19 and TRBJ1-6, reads DGGITQSPKYLFRKEGQNVTLSCEQNLNHDAMYWYRQDPGQGLRLIYYSQIVNDFQKGDIAEGYSVSREKKESFPLTVTSAQKNPTAFYLCASSIRPRQAGGSPLHFGNGTRLTVT.

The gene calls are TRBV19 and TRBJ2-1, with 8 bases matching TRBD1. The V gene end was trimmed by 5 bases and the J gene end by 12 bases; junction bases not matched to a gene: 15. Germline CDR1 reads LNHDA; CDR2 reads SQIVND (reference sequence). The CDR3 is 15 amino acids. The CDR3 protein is CASSAWDRSPLGQFF. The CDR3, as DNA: TGTGCCAGTAGTGCCTGGGACAGGTCTCCGCTCGGGCAGTTCTTC.

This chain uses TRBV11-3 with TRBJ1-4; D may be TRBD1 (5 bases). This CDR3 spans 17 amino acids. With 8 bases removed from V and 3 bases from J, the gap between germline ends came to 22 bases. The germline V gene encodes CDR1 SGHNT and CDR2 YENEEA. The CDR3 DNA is TGTGCCAGCGCTCAAACCCAGGGATACAGAGCTAATGAAAAACTGTTTTTT. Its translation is CASAQTQGYRANEKLFF.

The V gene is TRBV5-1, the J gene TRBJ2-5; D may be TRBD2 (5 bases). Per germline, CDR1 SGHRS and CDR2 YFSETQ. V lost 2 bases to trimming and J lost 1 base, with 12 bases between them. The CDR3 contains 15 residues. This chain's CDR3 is CASSFGGRAQETQYF. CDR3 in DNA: TGCGCCAGCAGCTTCGGAGGTAGGGCCCAAGAGACCCAGTACTTC.

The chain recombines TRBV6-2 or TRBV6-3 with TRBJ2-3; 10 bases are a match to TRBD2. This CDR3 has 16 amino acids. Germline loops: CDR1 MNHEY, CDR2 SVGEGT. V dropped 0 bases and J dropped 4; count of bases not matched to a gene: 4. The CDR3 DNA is TGTGCCAGCAGTTACTCGCCTAGCGGGAGACCAGATACGCAGTATTTT. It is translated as CASSYSPSGRPDTQYF.

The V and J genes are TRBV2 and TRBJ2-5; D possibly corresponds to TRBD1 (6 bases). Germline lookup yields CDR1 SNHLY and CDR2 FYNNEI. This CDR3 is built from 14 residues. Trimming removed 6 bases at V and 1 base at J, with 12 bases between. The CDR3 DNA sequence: TGTGCCAGCAGGACGGGGACACCCCAAGAGACCCAGTACTTC. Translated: CASRTGTPQETQYF.

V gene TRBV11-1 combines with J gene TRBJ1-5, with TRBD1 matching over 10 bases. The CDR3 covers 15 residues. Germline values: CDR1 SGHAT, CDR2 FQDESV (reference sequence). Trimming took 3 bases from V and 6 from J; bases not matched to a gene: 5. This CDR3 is CASSFGTGVGQPQHF. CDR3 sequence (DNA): TGTGCCAGCAGCTTTGGGACAGGGGTCGGTCAGCCCCAGCATTTT.

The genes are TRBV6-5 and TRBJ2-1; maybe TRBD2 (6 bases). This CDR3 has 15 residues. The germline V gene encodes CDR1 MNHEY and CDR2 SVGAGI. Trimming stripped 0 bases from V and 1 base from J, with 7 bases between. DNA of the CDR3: TGTGCCAGCAGTTACTCTGGGGGGTCCTACAATGAGCAGTTCTTC. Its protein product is CASSYSGGSYNEQFF.

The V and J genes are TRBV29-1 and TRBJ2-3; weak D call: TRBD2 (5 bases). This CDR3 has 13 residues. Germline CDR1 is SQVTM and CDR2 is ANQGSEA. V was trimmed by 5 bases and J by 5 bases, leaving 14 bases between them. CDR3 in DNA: TGCAGCGTTCTGGGCCGCGGGCAAGATACGCAGTATTTT. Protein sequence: CSVLGRGQDTQYF.

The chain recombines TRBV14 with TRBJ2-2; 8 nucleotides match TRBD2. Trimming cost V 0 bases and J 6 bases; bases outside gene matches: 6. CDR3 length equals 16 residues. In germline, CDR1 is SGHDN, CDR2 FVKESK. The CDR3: CASSQDFGRVPGELFF. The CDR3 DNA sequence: TGTGCCAGCAGCCAAGATTTCGGGAGGGTCCCCGGGGAGCTGTTTTTT.

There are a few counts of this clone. The CDR3 protein is CASSLVGSGPTNEQFF. For the CDR3, the DNA is TGTGCCAGCAGCTTAGTGGGTAGCGGCCCAACCAATGAGCAGTTCTTC. The chain couples TRBV7-9 to TRBJ2-1, with TRBD2 as a possible D gene (6 bases). Germline V CDR1 and CDR2: SEHNR, FQNEAQ (reference sequence). V dropped 1 base and J dropped 6 bases, with 16 bases sitting between them. The CDR3 has 16 amino acids.

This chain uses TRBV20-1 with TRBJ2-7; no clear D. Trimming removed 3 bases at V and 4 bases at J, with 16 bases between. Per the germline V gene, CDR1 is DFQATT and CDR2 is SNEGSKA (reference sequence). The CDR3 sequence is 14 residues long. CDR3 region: CSASYHKSCYEQYV. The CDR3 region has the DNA TGCAGTGCTAGTTACCACAAGTCTTGTTACGAGCAGTACGTC.